This passage covers 2 T cell receptor beta chains from one sample sequenced in a study of blood T cells in healthy people across ages. Next came a second PCR, run for 7 to 11 cycles, which used a sample-barcoded 5' primer along with a J-beta primer mix. One entry per CDR3 protein results from TCRdb running MiXCR on the 5' RACE reads. The table lists approximately 1,700,000 distinct CDR3 sequences, about two fifths of them singletons, with under 30% in the top ten. Sequencing used blood. Receptors originate from a human donor in good health.

CDR3 bases: TGTGCCAGCAGCCAAGGCGAGGGGGCAGATACGCAGTATTTT. Translated, it gives CASSQGEGADTQYF. The rearrangement links TRBV3-1 to TRBJ2-3, with D perhaps TRBD1 (6 bases). The V end was cut by 1 base, the J end by 4 bases, with 9 bases between. CDR1 is LGHDT, CDR2 YNNKEL, per germline (reference sequence). The CDR3 is 14 amino acids.

V is TRBV5-1 and J is TRBJ2-5; 11 bases are a match to TRBD2. CDR1 is SGHRS and CDR2 is YFSETQ in the germline V gene. The CDR3 is 16 amino acids. V shed 0 bases and J 7 bases; nucleotides not matched to a gene: 8. The CDR3 sequence is CASSLEGGLAVVTQYF. The CDR3 DNA reads as TGCGCCAGCAGCTTGGAGGGGGGACTAGCGGTTGTGACCCAGTACTTC.